The 19 T cell receptor beta chains reported below all come from one sample, sequenced in a study of T cells in narcolepsy. Sequenced by immunoSEQ multiplex PCR; TCRdb stores in-frame clones only, minus some. The data hold about 27,000 clones, with roughly 74% observed a single time. Sequencing was performed on CD45RA- memory CD4+ T cells from PBMCs. Receptor source: a human donor with narcolepsy.

The genes are TRBV6-1 and TRBJ1-2; TRBD1 aligns across 7 bases. The germline V gene has CDR1 MNHNS and CDR2 SASEGT. The CDR3 loop spans 15 amino acids. Trimming took 4 bases from V and 2 from J; bases not matched to a gene: 7. Written as DNA, the CDR3 is TGTGCCAGCAGTGTCTCCCGGGACAGCAACTATGGCTACACCTTC. Protein: CASSVSRDSNYGYTF.

The chain couples TRBV5-8 to TRBJ2-7; 8 nucleotides line up with TRBD1. The germline CDR1 and CDR2 sequences are SGHTS and YDEGEE. CDR3 length: 15 amino acids. The junction had 10 bases not matched to a gene; V was cut back by 2 bases and J by 6 bases. CDR3 bases: TGTGCCAGCAGCTTCGTTGAGACAGGGGCGTTCGAGCAGTACTTC. This encodes CASSFVETGAFEQYF.

V gene TRBV18 combines with J gene TRBJ2-2; TRBD2 is a possible D gene (5 bases). The ends were cut back, 0 bases at V and 6 bases at J, with 14 bases in the middle. The CDR3 has 16 amino acids. The germline CDR1 and CDR2 sequences are KGHSH and LQKENI. The chain's CDR3 is CASSPPGRDGAGELFF. The CDR3 DNA sequence: TGTGCCAGCTCACCACCGGGCAGAGACGGGGCCGGGGAGCTGTTTTTT.

The rearrangement uses TRBV5-4 and TRBJ2-3; 8 bases fit TRBD2. CDR1 is SGHNT and CDR2 is YYREEE in the germline V gene (reference sequence). The CDR3 totals 15 residues. Germline trimming cut 0 bases from V and 3 bases from J; bases unmatched to any gene: 3. The CDR3 DNA reads TGTGCCAGCAGCTTGGCGGGGGGGCGGACAGATACGCAGTATTTT. It encodes CASSLAGGRTDTQYF.

This clone showed up just once. V and J are TRBV6-1 and TRBJ1-1; D gene unclear. Germline lookup yields CDR1 MNHNS and CDR2 SASEGT. Trimming took 6 bases from V and 0 from J, leaving 5 bases between them. This CDR3 spans 12 amino acids. The CDR3 spells CASRPVNTEAFF. The CDR3 DNA follows: TGTGCCAGCAGGCCAGTGAACACTGAAGCTTTCTTT.

This clone showed up just a few times. J is TRBJ1-4 and V is TRBV6-6; D call uncertain. There are 15 residues in the CDR3. V lost 5 bases, J lost 2 bases, and 12 bases lay in between. Germline values: CDR1 MNHNY, CDR2 SVGAGI (reference sequence). As DNA, the CDR3 is TGTGCCAGCAGTGCGCGACTGGGGACTAATGAAAAACTGTTTTTT. It yields the protein CASSARLGTNEKLFF.

The rearrangement links TRBV19 to TRBJ1-5, with 7 bases fitting TRBD1. Trimming at V came to 3 bases and at J to 2 bases, leaving 4 bases not matched to a gene. The CDR3 totals 15 residues. Germline CDR1 reads LNHDA; CDR2 reads SQIVND (reference sequence). Written as DNA, the CDR3 is TGTGCCAGTAGTATCAGGGGGGAAGGCAATCAGCCCCAGCATTTT. Its protein product is CASSIRGEGNQPQHF.

The rearrangement joins TRBV5-6 to TRBJ1-3; D is possibly TRBD1 (5 bases). CDR1 and CDR2 (germline): SGHDT, YYEEEE. The ends were cut back, 4 bases at V and 0 bases at J, with 23 bases in the middle. There are 19 residues in the CDR3. DNA for the CDR3: TGTGCCAGCAGCGCTTACAGAATGGGGACTGCCCTCTCTGGAAACACCATATATTTT. This encodes CASSAYRMGTALSGNTIYF.

V gene TRBV5-1 combines with J gene TRBJ1-2; TRBD1 is a possible D gene (5 bases). The CDR3 spans 11 residues. Trimming stripped 9 bases from V and 2 bases from J, with 8 bases between. Per the germline V gene, CDR1 is SGHRS and CDR2 is YFSETQ. CDR3 sequence: CATRQNYGYTF. The CDR3 DNA reads as TGCGCCACCCGACAGAACTATGGCTACACCTTC.

This chain links TRBV28 with TRBJ1-2; no reliable D call. The CDR3 has 12 residues. V was clipped by 5 bases and J by 5 bases, with 9 bases between them. The germline gives CDR1 MDHEN, CDR2 SYDVKM. In nucleotides, the CDR3 is TGTGCCAGCAGTAAAGACATTTATGGCTACACCTTC. Its protein is CASSKDIYGYTF.

V is TRBV2 and J is TRBJ2-7, with D perhaps assigned TRBD1 or TRBD2 (5 bases each). Germline CDR1 SNHLY, CDR2 FYNNEI. CDR3 length equals 15 residues. Trimming took off 4 bases at V and 2 bases at J, with 15 bases between the two ends. The CDR3 sequence: CASSGGIDTAYEQYF. The DNA for the CDR3 is TGTGCCAGCAGTGGGGGGATCGACACGGCCTACGAGCAGTACTTC.

CDR3 DNA sequence: TGTGCCAGCAGCCGGTCCTCAACAGGCCCCTATGGCTACACCTTC. Translated: CASSRSSTGPYGYTF. The rearrangement uses TRBV5-6 and TRBJ1-2; D is possibly TRBD1 (5 bases). Trimming left V 4 bases short and J 4 bases short, with 17 bases between. The CDR3 contains 15 residues. Germline values: CDR1 SGHDT, CDR2 YYEEEE.

The V and J genes are TRBV6-4 and TRBJ1-2; 8 nucleotides agree with TRBD1. J gave up 5 bases and V 2 bases, and 16 bases lay outside the gene matches. Germline loops: CDR1 MRHNA, CDR2 SNTAGT. The CDR3 has 18 amino acids. CDR3 in DNA: TGTGCCAGCAGTGACCGGAGGTCGTCCGACAGGGGAACTTATGGCTACACCTTC. The encoded protein is CASSDRRSSDRGTYGYTF.

The V gene is TRBV5-5, the J gene TRBJ1-2; D is unclear. The germline CDR1 and CDR2 sequences are SGHKS and YYEKEE (reference sequence). Trimming cost V 3 bases and J 4 bases, with 13 bases left between them. This CDR3 region has 14 residues. The CDR3 sequence: CASSSQADAYGYTF. CDR3 sequence (DNA): TGTGCCAGCAGCTCCCAGGCAGACGCCTATGGCTACACCTTC.

The rearrangement joins TRBV6-5 to TRBJ2-5; TRBD2 matches 14 bases. CDR1 and CDR2 (germline): MNHEY, SVGAGI. The V gene end was trimmed by 2 bases and the J gene end by 5 bases; junction bases not matched to a gene: 4. The CDR3 is 16 amino acids. CDR3 DNA: TGTGCCAGCAGTTACCCCGGGACTAGCGGGGGTGAGACCCAGTACTTC. Protein product: CASSYPGTSGGETQYF.

In regard to this clone: One junction end disagrees with the germline gene, perhaps due to a read error. The rearrangement joins TRBV19 to TRBJ2-7, with a weak D call TRBD1 (5 bases). The germline CDR1 and CDR2 sequences are LNHDA and SQIVND (reference sequence). The CDR3 spans 13 residues. The CDR3 spells CVSSIRRQTEQYF. CDR3 coding DNA: TGTGTCAGTAGTATTCGACGACAGACCGAGCAGTACTTC.

This chain joins TRBV6-1 and TRBJ2-2; 8 bases align to TRBD1. The germline V gene has CDR1 MNHNS and CDR2 SASEGT. The CDR3 is made up of 13 amino acids. Unmatched junction bases numbered 3, after V lost 6 bases and J lost 6 bases. DNA for the CDR3: TGTGCCAGCAGAAGGGACAGGTCCGGGGAGCTGTTTTTT. Translating it yields CASRRDRSGELFF.

This clone was observed once. The rearrangement joins TRBV2 to TRBJ1-5, with TRBD1 matching 7 bases. With V trimmed by 7 bases and J by 4 bases, 10 bases remained unmatched. CDR1 and CDR2 from the germline V gene are SNHLY and FYNNEI. This CDR3 contains 15 residues. The CDR3 loop reads CASTTDRAWNQPQHF. CDR3 in DNA: TGTGCCAGCACCACCGACAGGGCTTGGAATCAGCCCCAGCATTTT.

There are a few counts of this clone. V is TRBV6-1 and J is TRBJ2-2; 9 positions match TRBD1. The CDR3 sequence is 15 residues long. Germline V gene lookup returns CDR1 MNHNS and CDR2 SASEGT. With 3 bases clipped from V and 9 bases from J, the junction kept 8 bases outside the gene matches. The CDR3 loop is CASSDMTGGKRELFF. For the CDR3, the DNA is TGTGCCAGCAGTGACATGACAGGGGGGAAGCGGGAGCTGTTTTTT.